The rows below give T cell receptor beta chains drawn from one sample of a study of beta chain features in type 1 diabetes. Profiled with immunoSEQ multiplex PCR; TCRdb holds only in-frame clones, not every one. Of a few hundred thousand clones detected, around 9.6% appear once; the ten largest clones hold about 0.6%. Material for sequencing was central memory CD4+ T cells from blood. These receptors were obtained from a man aged 25-45 years with type 1 diabetes. The CDR3 runs from the conserved cysteine through the conserved F or W. The D gene is left open where the match is weak. Not every row has a clone size; where given, it reads once, few, many or a size class.

clone_size	v_call	d_call	j_call	cdr3_aa	cdr3_nt
few	TRBV28	.	TRBJ1-2	CASTTGYYGYTF	TGTGCCAGCACTACAGGGTACTATGGCTACACCTTC
.	TRBV7-8	.	TRBJ1-5	CASSLVPGYRANNQPQHF	TGTGCCAGCAGCTTAGTACCCGGGTATAGGGCCAACAATCAGCCCCAGCATTTT
few	TRBV6-6	.	TRBJ2-7	CASSEWGEQYF	TGTGCCAGCAGCGAATGGGGCGAGCAGTACTTC
few	TRBV28	.	TRBJ2-7	CASTRGSYEQYF	TGTGCCAGCACCCGCGGGTCCTACGAGCAGTACTTC
.	TRBV5-1	.	TRBJ2-2	CASSLRASANTGELFF	TGCGCCAGCAGCTTGAGGGCTAGCGCGAACACCGGGGAGCTGTTTTTT
many	TRBV28	.	TRBJ2-2	CASSFTSLPNTGELFF	TGTGCCAGCAGTTTTACCTCCCTCCCAAACACCGGGGAGCTGTTTTTT
many	TRBV5-4	TRBD1	TRBJ2-2	CASRPGTGGGLVTGELFF	TGTGCCAGCCGGCCGGGGACAGGGGGCGGGTTGGTGACCGGGGAGCTGTTTTTT
.	TRBV5-1	.	TRBJ2-7	CASRFQGRNEQYF	TGCGCCAGCAGGTTTCAGGGGCGGAACGAGCAGTACTTC
few	TRBV28	TRBD2	TRBJ2-7	CASSALAGGPNEQYF	TGTGCCAGCAGCGCTCTAGCGGGAGGCCCCAACGAGCAGTACTTC
few	TRBV29-1	.	TRBJ1-3	CSVRRGNTIYF	TGCAGCGTTCGGCGGGGAAACACCATATATTTT
.	TRBV5-1	.	TRBJ2-1	CASSLGAGGVSYNEQFF	TGCGCCAGCAGCTTGGGGGCAGGGGGGGTCTCCTACAATGAGCAGTTCTTC
few	TRBV5-1	.	TRBJ1-4	CASSGLATNEKLFF	TGCGCCAGCAGCGGGCTAGCAACTAATGAAAAACTGTTTTTT
.	TRBV5-7	.	TRBJ2-2	CASSSGVTGELFF	TGTGCCAGCAGCTCGGGAGTTACCGGGGAGCTGTTTTTT
.	TRBV6-1	TRBD2	TRBJ2-3	CASSERLAGGEDTQYF	TGTGCCAGCAGTGAAAGACTAGCGGGAGGTGAGGATACGCAGTATTTT
few	TRBV15	.	TRBJ2-7	CATSSSGEQYF	TGTGCCACCAGCTCCAGTGGGGAGCAGTACTTC
few	TRBV29-1	.	TRBJ1-1	CSVGGWGRNTEAFF	TGCAGCGTTGGCGGGTGGGGCAGGAACACTGAAGCTTTCTTT
few	TRBV6-1	.	TRBJ2-1	CASSDVGYYNEQFF	TGTGCCAGCAGTGATGTGGGGTACTACAATGAGCAGTTCTTC
few	TRBV7-9	.	TRBJ1-1	CASSLEPGGITEAFF	TGTGCCAGCAGCTTAGAACCGGGTGGGATCACTGAAGCTTTCTTT
few	TRBV18	TRBD1	TRBJ2-7	CASSPQGAGQYF	TGTGCCAGCTCACCACAGGGGGCAGGGCAGTACTTC
few	TRBV5-1	TRBD1	TRBJ1-1	CASTYYGTGDTEAFF	TGCGCCAGCACCTATTACGGGACAGGGGACACTGAAGCTTTCTTT
many	TRBV4-3	.	TRBJ2-4	CASSQDGLVQYF	TGCGCCAGCAGCCAAGATGGGCTAGTACAGTACTTC
.	TRBV5-1	.	TRBJ2-5	CASTLTGLGDLKTQYF	TGCGCCAGCACTCTGACCGGCTTAGGGGATCTTAAGACCCAGTACTTC
few	TRBV5-1	TRBD2	TRBJ2-2	CASSPLGLAYDTSNTGELFF	TGCGCCAGCAGCCCATTGGGACTAGCCTACGACACTTCGAACACCGGGGAGCTGTTTTTT
.	TRBV29-1	TRBD1	TRBJ2-5	CSVNHEGASHYF	TGCAGCGTTAACCACGAGGGGGCCTCCCACTACTTC
few	TRBV9	TRBD2	TRBJ2-1	CASSATGGRHNEQFF	TGTGCCAGCAGCGCAACCGGCGGGAGGCACAATGAGCAGTTCTTC
few	TRBV5-1	.	TRBJ2-2	CASNTRQQGTGELFF	TGCGCCAGCAACACCCGACAACAGGGCACCGGGGAGCTGTTTTTT
.	TRBV6-1	TRBD1	TRBJ2-3	CASTGRQGLTDTQYF	TGTGCCAGCACGGGAAGACAGGGGCTTACAGATACGCAGTATTTT
.	TRBV7-9	TRBD1	TRBJ2-5	CASSLDGTGKEETQYF	TGTGCCAGCAGCTTAGATGGGACAGGGAAAGAAGAGACCCAGTACTTC
.	TRBV9	TRBD2	TRBJ2-1	CASSLAGNPYNEQFF	TGTGCCAGCTCATTAGCGGGTAACCCCTACAATGAGCAGTTCTTC
few	TRBV9	.	TRBJ2-7	CASSTAGHGYEQYF	TGTGCCAGCAGTACAGCGGGACATGGCTACGAGCAGTACTTC
.	TRBV9	.	TRBJ2-5	CASSVEGQETQYF	TGTGCCAGCAGCGTAGAAGGACAAGAGACCCAGTACTTC
few	TRBV6-5	.	TRBJ2-5	CASSYGRETQYF	TGTGCCAGCAGTTATGGTCGGGAGACCCAGTACTTC
few	TRBV10-2	TRBD2	TRBJ2-1	CASSERASGDNEQFF	TGCGCCAGCAGTGAGCGGGCTAGCGGGGACAATGAGCAGTTCTTC
few	TRBV29-1	TRBD1	TRBJ1-4	CSVLHDRGINEKLFF	TGCAGCGTTCTCCACGACAGGGGCATTAATGAAAAACTGTTTTTT
few	TRBV2	.	TRBJ2-6	CASSDWGDRLSSGANVLTF	TGTGCCAGCAGTGATTGGGGAGACAGGTTGAGCTCTGGGGCCAACGTCCTGACTTTC
.	TRBV5-1	TRBD1	TRBJ1-1	CASSPPSRDRGNLQTMEAFF	TGCGCCAGCAGCCCCCCGAGCCGGGACAGGGGGAACCTTCAAACCATGGAAGCTTTCTTT
few	TRBV7-9	TRBD2	TRBJ2-1	CASSFRLAGMVSYNEQFF	TGTGCCAGCAGCTTCCGACTAGCGGGAATGGTTTCCTACAATGAGCAGTTCTTC
many	TRBV21-1	.	TRBJ2-1	CASSKAQSNEQFF	TGTGCCAGCAGCAAAGCGCAGTCCAATGAGCAGTTCTTC
few	TRBV7-2	.	TRBJ2-7	CASSPGGLGYEQYF	TGTGCCAGCAGTCCCGGCGGGTTAGGCTACGAGCAGTACTTC
.	TRBV5-4	.	TRBJ2-3	CASSKDSTDTQYF	TGTGCCAGCAGCAAGGACTCCACAGATACGCAGTATTTT
few	TRBV4-1	.	TRBJ2-1	CASSQGLVPGSYNEQFF	TGCGCCAGCAGCCAGGGACTGGTCCCCGGCTCCTACAATGAGCAGTTCTTC
few	TRBV27	TRBD2	TRBJ2-7	CASSLRLTSGRYEQYF	TGTGCCAGCAGTTTGCGACTGACTAGCGGGCGGTACGAGCAGTACTTC
few	TRBV6-5	TRBD1	TRBJ2-1	CASSPGTGLNNEQFF	TGTGCCAGCAGTCCTGGGACAGGGCTGAACAATGAGCAGTTCTTC
.	TRBV19	TRBD1	TRBJ1-5	CASSIRQGEQPQHF	TGTGCCAGTAGTATACGACAGGGGGAACAGCCCCAGCATTTT
few	TRBV5-1	.	TRBJ2-2	CASSLDSWELFF	TGCGCCAGCAGCTTAGACAGCTGGGAGCTGTTTTTT